Below, one T cell receptor beta chain is given with its context. The antigen is unknown. Some clones are missing from TCRdb's copy, which holds only in-frame ones; the method was immunoSEQ multiplex PCR. The repertoire consists of around 140,000 clones, with 90% to 95% occurring once and the leading ten covering approximately 1.6%. Germline CDR1 reads SEHNR; CDR2 reads FQNEAQ (reference sequence). V gave up 3 bases and J gave up 0 bases, with 6 bases separating them. The CDR3 contains 14 residues. The data derive from a study of T cell responses to AZD1222 COVID-19 vaccine. Broader study findings: No repertoire was sampled before or during the peak T cell response, only after it.

The specimen comprised peripheral blood, sampled on day 0 of AZD1222 vaccination. The receptor was derived from an adult in good health. This chain connects TRBV7-9 to TRBJ1-5, with D hard to call. This CDR3 is CASSLGYSNQPQHF. Here the CDR3 DNA reads TGTGCCAGCAGCTTGGGGTATAGCAATCAGCCCCAGCATTTT.